This passage covers 26 T cell receptor beta chains from one sample sequenced in a study of CD8 T cells in ankylosing spondylitis (TCRdb year 2017). Library creation used 5' RACE. The instrument given in TCRdb is Illumina HiSeq 2500. TCRdb reprocessed the public reads (quality trimming at Q25 with fastp, clone calling with MiXCR) and kept in-frame beta chains. Rows are combined by CDR3 protein, so each entry shows the most common genes and DNA. The sample profile shows around 130,000 distinct CDR3 sequences; 7% of them were found once. 12% of the sample belongs to the ten largest clones. Source material: blood, either unsorted or a sorted T cell fraction (not recorded which). The source is a male donor with ankylosing spondylitis or in good health (not recorded which).

This clonotype appeared many times. This rearrangement joins TRBV20-1 to TRBJ2-3; D possibly corresponds to TRBD2 (5 bases). CDR1 and CDR2 (germline): DFQATT, SNEGSKA (reference sequence). CDR3 length equals 16 residues. V was clipped by 1 base and J by 6 bases, with 20 bases between them. CDR3 bases: TGCAGTGCTAGAGGGGAGACGGCTGATATCTTCGATACGCAGTATTTT. Translation gives CSARGETADIFDTQYF.

There are many counts of this clonotype. The chain employs TRBV24-1 and TRBJ2-2, with TRBD1 matching 9 bases. V dropped 3 bases and J dropped 3; count of bases not matched to a gene: 4. Per the germline V gene, CDR1 is KGHDR and CDR2 is SFDVKD. The CDR3 totals 16 residues. CDR3 sequence (DNA): TGTGCCACCAGTGATCCCGGGACAGGGTACACCGGGGAGCTGTTTTTT. Translation: CATSDPGTGYTGELFF.

In its sample, this clonotype was seen many times. The V and J genes are TRBV2 and TRBJ2-2; D unresolved. V was shortened by 2 bases and J by 9 bases, with 10 bases between the two germline ends. CDR1 is SNHLY, CDR2 FYNNEI, per germline. The CDR3 runs 13 residues. CDR3 amino acids: CASSEWGNRELFF. CDR3 nucleotides: TGTGCCAGCAGTGAATGGGGAAACCGGGAGCTGTTTTTT. Full variable domain (outside the CDR3, taken from reference TRBV2 and TRBJ2-2): EPEVTQTPSHQVTQMGQEVILRCVPISNHLYFYWYRQILGQKVEFLVSFYNNEISEKSEIFDDQFSVERPDGSNFTLKIRSTKLEDSAMYFCASSEWGNRELFFGEGSRLTVL.

The J gene is TRBJ2-3, the V gene TRBV20-1; 8 nucleotides align to TRBD2. Unmatched junction bases numbered 8, after V lost 0 bases and J lost 0 bases. The V gene's germline CDR1 is DFQATT and CDR2 SNEGSKA (reference sequence). This CDR3 is 17 amino acids long. The CDR3 sequence: CSARDPAASGSTDTQYF. The CDR3 coding sequence is TGCAGTGCTAGAGATCCAGCGGCTAGCGGGAGCACAGATACGCAGTATTTT.

This clonotype was observed at least ten times. J is TRBJ2-3 and V is TRBV7-6, with D perhaps assigned TRBD1 or TRBD2 (5 bases each). With 4 bases removed from V and 2 bases from J, the gap between germline ends came to 10 bases. Germline V gives CDR1 SGHVS, CDR2 FNYEAQ. CDR3 length: 14 amino acids. The CDR3 DNA reads as TGTGCCAGCAGCTCGGGACGGATCACAGATACGCAGTATTTT. It codes for CASSSGRITDTQYF.

This clonotype was seen repeatedly, ten times or more. The chain uses TRBV4-1 and TRBJ2-2, with D maybe TRBD1 (7 bases). V was trimmed by 6 bases and J by 5 bases, leaving 19 bases between them. CDR1 and CDR2 from the germline V gene are MGHRA and YSYEKL. This CDR3 comprises 16 residues. Here the CDR3 reads CASRIDPGGKTGELFF. The CDR3 DNA is TGCGCCAGCAGAATTGACCCAGGGGGGAAGACCGGGGAGCTGTTTTTT.

This sequence joins TRBV3-1 and TRBJ1-5; a weak D match, TRBD1 (6 bases). V was clipped by 11 bases and J by 2 bases, with 28 bases between them. The germline gives CDR1 LGHDT, CDR2 YNNKEL (reference sequence). The CDR3 spans 18 residues. CDR3 coding DNA: TGTGCCTCCACCCAAGAGAAGACAGGTGATATCGGCAATCAGCCCCAGCATTTT. Its protein is CASTQEKTGDIGNQPQHF.

This rearrangement joins TRBV5-4 to TRBJ2-1, with 11 bases matching TRBD2. Germline V gives CDR1 SGHNT, CDR2 YYREEE (reference sequence). Trimming at V came to 1 base and at J to 6 bases, leaving 6 bases not matched to a gene. The CDR3 runs to 16 residues. The CDR3 DNA follows: TGTGCCAGCAGCTTGCTAGCGGGGGGCGGAGGCAATGAGCAGTTCTTC. This encodes CASSLLAGGGGNEQFF.

In this sample, this clonotype turned up many times. The rearrangement uses TRBV10-3 and TRBJ2-1, with TRBD1 matching over 7 bases. The germline V gene encodes CDR1 ENHRY and CDR2 SYGVKD. The length of the CDR3 is 21 residues. V lost 0 bases and J lost 0; bases outside the gene matches: 17. Here the CDR3 DNA reads TGTGCCATCAGTGAGTCGATCATGGGACAGCGTCCCGTGAGCTCCTACAATGAGCAGTTCTTC. This translates into CAISESIMGQRPVSSYNEQFF.

This clonotype was found many times. V gene TRBV11-1 combines with J gene TRBJ2-7, with a possible D match to TRBD1 (6 bases). The germline CDR1 and CDR2 sequences are SGHAT and FQDESV (reference sequence). This CDR3 has 18 amino acids. Trimming cost V 2 bases and J 0 bases, with 20 bases left between them. CDR3 coding DNA: TGTGCCAGCAGCTTAAATATCGGACAGCCGGTGAGCTCCTACGAGCAGTACTTC. Translating it yields CASSLNIGQPVSSYEQYF. The full variable domain, in which reference TRBV11-1 and TRBJ2-7 provide the parts outside the CDR3, is EAEVAQSPRYKITEKSQAVAFWCDPISGHATLYWYRQILGQGPELLVQFQDESVVDDSQLPKDRFSAERLKGVDSTLKIQPAELGDSAMYLCASSLNIGQPVSSYEQYFGPGTRLTVT.

This clonotype was detected many times. The chain joins TRBV20-1 to TRBJ1-3, with 10 bases matching TRBD1. CDR1 is DFQATT, CDR2 SNEGSKA, per germline (reference sequence). Trimming cost V 6 bases and J 7 bases; bases outside gene matches: 9. The CDR3 length is 14 residues. CDR3 nucleotides: TGCAGTGCACCCGGACAGGGGGACGTCAACACCATATATTTT. Protein product: CSAPGQGDVNTIYF.

This clonotype was recorded at least ten times. This chain links TRBV6-2 or TRBV6-3 with TRBJ2-6; D may be TRBD1 or TRBD2 (6 bases each). Germline V gives CDR1 MNHEY, CDR2 SVGEGT. V was cut by 9 bases and J by 1 base, with 22 bases left in between. This CDR3 region has 18 residues. The CDR3 DNA reads TGTGCCAGTAACGTCCTACACGGGGGCGGGTCTGGGGCCAACGTCCTGACTTTC. Amino acid sequence: CASNVLHGGGSGANVLTF.

This clonotype came up many times. The rearrangement uses TRBV5-1 and TRBJ2-7, with 7 bases identical to TRBD1. The V segment lost 0 bases and the J segment 1 base; nucleotides outside the gene matches: 4. The CDR3 loop spans 15 amino acids. Germline CDR1 and CDR2: SGHRS and YFSETQ. The CDR3 loop reads CASSLAGTASYEQYF. CDR3 coding DNA: TGCGCCAGCAGCTTGGCTGGGACAGCGTCCTACGAGCAGTACTTC.

This clonotype was seen at least ten times. The rearrangement links TRBV27 to TRBJ2-7; TRBD2 agrees at 12 bases. J lost 5 bases, V lost 4 bases, and 6 bases had no gene match. The CDR3 is 15 amino acids. From germline, CDR1 is MNHEY and CDR2 SMNVEV (reference sequence). CDR3 coding DNA: TGTGCCAGCAGTTCCCGGACTAGCGGGACCCACGAGCAGTACTTC. This sequence encodes CASSSRTSGTHEQYF.

Many counts were recorded for this clonotype. The chain joins TRBV15 to TRBJ1-1; no reliable D call. The germline gives CDR1 LNHNV, CDR2 YYDKDF (reference sequence). The CDR3 sequence is 12 residues long. With 0 bases removed from V and 4 bases from J, the gap between germline ends came to 3 bases. DNA of the CDR3: TGTGCCACCAGCAGAGATACCACTGAAGCTTTCTTT. Its translation is CATSRDTTEAFF.

The chain is built from TRBV5-1 and TRBJ2-7; 7 bases match TRBD1. J lost 6 bases, V lost 2 bases, and 8 bases had no gene match. CDR1 is SGHRS, CDR2 YFSETQ, per germline. The CDR3 runs 14 residues. CDR3 nucleotide sequence: TGCGCCAGCAGCTTAAACAGGGGTGGCGGCGAGCAGTACTTC. It specifies CASSLNRGGGEQYF.

This clonotype was observed at least ten times. The chain carries TRBV20-1 and TRBJ2-7; D remains unclear. Trimming pared 3 bases from V and 5 bases from J, leaving 11 bases between. This CDR3 region has 12 residues. Germline-derived CDR1 and CDR2 are DFQATT and SNEGSKA (reference sequence). The CDR3 loop is CSASSYSDEQYF. CDR3 DNA sequence: TGCAGTGCTAGTTCATATTCGGACGAGCAGTACTTC.

This clonotype was found a few times. This chain joins TRBV20-1 and TRBJ2-7; 15 bases map to TRBD2. Germline CDR1 is DFQATT and CDR2 is SNEGSKA (reference sequence). The CDR3 is 19 amino acids. V lost 3 bases, J lost 4 bases, and 16 bases stayed unmatched. CDR3 coding DNA: TGCAGTGCTAGCCCCTACCCGGGACTAGCGGGGGGACTATCTTACGAGCAGTACTTC. This sequence encodes CSASPYPGLAGGLSYEQYF.

This clonotype occurred many times. V usage is TRBV20-1 and J usage is TRBJ2-5, with TRBD2 as a possible D gene (5 bases). Germline V gene sequence: CDR1 DFQATT, CDR2 SNEGSKA (reference sequence). The CDR3 consists of 12 residues. Trimming cost V 3 bases and J 3 bases, with 8 bases left between them. The CDR3 bases are TGCAGTGCTAGTACGGGGAAAGAGACCCAGTACTTC. Protein: CSASTGKETQYF.

Many counts were recorded for this clonotype. The CDR3 sequence is CSASATGGLYGYTF. The DNA for the CDR3 is TGCAGTGCTAGTGCGACAGGGGGTCTGTATGGCTACACCTTC. The J gene is TRBJ1-2, the V gene TRBV20-1; TRBD1 matches at 9 bases. With 3 bases clipped from V and 5 bases from J, the junction kept 7 bases outside the gene matches. This CDR3 has 14 amino acids. Germline CDR1 and CDR2: DFQATT and SNEGSKA (reference sequence).

This clonotype was detected a few times. This chain uses TRBV30 with TRBJ2-6, with a tentative D call TRBD2 (5 bases). This CDR3 spans 17 amino acids. Per the germline V gene, CDR1 is GTSNPN and CDR2 is SVGIG (reference sequence). Between the trimmed V and J ends, which lost 5 bases and 0 bases, there was a span of 17 bases. CDR3 loop: CAWAATGELSGANVLTF. In DNA, the CDR3 is TGTGCCTGGGCGGCCACCGGGGAACTCTCTGGGGCCAACGTCCTGACTTTC.

This chain connects TRBV7-2 to TRBJ2-7; D perhaps matches TRBD1 (5 bases). Trimming took 5 bases from V and 5 from J, leaving 13 bases between them. Germline CDR1 is SGHTA and CDR2 is FQGNSA. This CDR3 comprises 13 residues. CDR3 sequence (DNA): TGTGCCAGCAGCCCGCCAGGGTTCCACGAGCAGTACTTC. It yields the protein CASSPPGFHEQYF.

This clonotype was observed many times. The chain employs TRBV7-9 and TRBJ1-6, with no clear D. CDR1 and CDR2 (germline): SEHNR, FQNEAQ (reference sequence). The CDR3 length is 16 residues. The germline V and J ends were trimmed by 5 bases and 5 bases, with 16 bases remaining between them. CDR3 bases: TGTGCCAGCAGCCCCCCGAGCCGCGGGAATAATTCACCCCTCCACTTT. It yields the protein CASSPPSRGNNSPLHF. The whole variable domain, filled in from reference TRBV7-9 and TRBJ1-6, reads DTGVSQNPRHKITKRGQNVTFRCDPISEHNRLYWYRQTLGQGPEFLTYFQNEAQLEKSRLLSDRFSAERPKGSFSTLEIQRTEQGDSAMYLCASSPPSRGNNSPLHFGNGTRLTVT.

This clonotype was detected ten times or more. This chain uses TRBV6-6 with TRBJ2-1; TRBD2 aligns across 11 bases. This CDR3 region has 11 residues. In germline, CDR1 is MNHNY, CDR2 SVGAGI (reference sequence). The V segment lost 6 bases and the J segment 14 bases; nucleotides outside the gene matches: 3. This CDR3 reads CASSTSGRKFF. CDR3 nucleotides: TGTGCCAGCAGCACTAGCGGGAGAAAGTTCTTC.

The sample holds many counts of this clonotype. V gene TRBV12-3 or TRBV12-4 combines with J gene TRBJ1-2; 7 nucleotides align to TRBD1. The CDR3 sequence is 13 residues long. Trimming cost V 4 bases and J 2 bases; bases outside gene matches: 1. Written as DNA, the CDR3 is TGTGCCAGCAGTTGGGACAGAAACTATGGCTACACCTTC. Encoded protein: CASSWDRNYGYTF.

This clonotype was picked up one time. The J gene is TRBJ1-2, the V gene TRBV24-1, with TRBD1 matching 12 bases. The CDR3 has 16 amino acids. V lost 3 bases, J lost 8 bases, and 9 bases stayed unmatched. The germline CDR1 and CDR2 sequences are KGHDR and SFDVKD. In nucleotides, the CDR3 is TGTGCCACCAGTGATCCCGGGACAGGGGGCGCGGAGGGCTACACCTTC. It yields the protein CATSDPGTGGAEGYTF.